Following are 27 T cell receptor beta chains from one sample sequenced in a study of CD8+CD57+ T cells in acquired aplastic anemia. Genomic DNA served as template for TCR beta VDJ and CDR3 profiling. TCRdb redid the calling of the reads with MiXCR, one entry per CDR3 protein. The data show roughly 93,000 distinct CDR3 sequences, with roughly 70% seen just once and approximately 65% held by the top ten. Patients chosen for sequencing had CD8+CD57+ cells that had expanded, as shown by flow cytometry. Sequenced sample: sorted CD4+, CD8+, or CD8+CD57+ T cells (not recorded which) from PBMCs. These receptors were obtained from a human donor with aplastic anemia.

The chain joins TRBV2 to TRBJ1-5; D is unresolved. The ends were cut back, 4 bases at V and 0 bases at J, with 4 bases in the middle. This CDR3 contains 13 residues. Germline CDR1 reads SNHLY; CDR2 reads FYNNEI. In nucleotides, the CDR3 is TGTGCCAGCAGTGTAAATAGCAATCAGCCCCAGCATTTT. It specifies CASSVNSNQPQHF.

The CDR3 loop is CASSSDRVGGLGGYTF. The CDR3 nucleotides read TGTGCCAGCAGCTCGGACAGGGTCGGGGGCTTAGGTGGCTACACCTTC. V usage is TRBV11-1 and J usage is TRBJ1-2; 8 bases are a match to TRBD1. The germline gives CDR1 SGHAT, CDR2 FQDESV (reference sequence). CDR3 length: 16 amino acids. V trimming: 4 bases; J trimming: 7 bases; junction bases outside the gene matches: 14.

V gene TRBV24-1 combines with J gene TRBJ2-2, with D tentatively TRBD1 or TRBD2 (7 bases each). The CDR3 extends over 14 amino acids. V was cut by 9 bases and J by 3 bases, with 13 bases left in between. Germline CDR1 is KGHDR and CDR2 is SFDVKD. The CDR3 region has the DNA TGTGCCACCCGGAGCGGGACAGACACCGGGGAGCTGTTTTTT. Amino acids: CATRSGTDTGELFF.

The DNA of the CDR3 is TGTGCCAGCAGCCGTACAGATACGCAGTATTTT. Its translation is CASSRTDTQYF. The J gene is TRBJ2-3, the V gene TRBV7-9; D remains unclear. Trimming took 5 bases from V and 3 from J, leaving 3 bases between them. This CDR3 has 11 amino acids. Germline V gene data show CDR1 as SEHNR and CDR2 as FQNEAQ (reference sequence).

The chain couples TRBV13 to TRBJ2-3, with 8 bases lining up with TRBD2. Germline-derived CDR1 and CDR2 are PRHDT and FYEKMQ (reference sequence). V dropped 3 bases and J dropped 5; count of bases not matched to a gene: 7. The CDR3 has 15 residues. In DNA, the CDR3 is TGTGCCAGCAGCTTCAGGGGACTAGTGGAAGATACGCAGTATTTT. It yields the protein CASSFRGLVEDTQYF. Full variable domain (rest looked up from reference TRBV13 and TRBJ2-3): AAGVIQSPRHLIKEKRETATLKCYPIPRHDTVYWYQQGPGQDPQFLISFYEKMQSDKGSIPDRFSAQQFSDYHSELNMSSLELGDSALYFCASSFRGLVEDTQYFGPGTRLTVL.

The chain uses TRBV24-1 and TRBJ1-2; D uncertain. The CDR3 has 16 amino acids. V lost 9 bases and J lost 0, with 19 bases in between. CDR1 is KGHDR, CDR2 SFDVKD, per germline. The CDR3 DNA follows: TGTGCCACCCGGGGATCTAGCTATTCAGCTAACTATGGCTACACCTTC. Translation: CATRGSSYSANYGYTF.

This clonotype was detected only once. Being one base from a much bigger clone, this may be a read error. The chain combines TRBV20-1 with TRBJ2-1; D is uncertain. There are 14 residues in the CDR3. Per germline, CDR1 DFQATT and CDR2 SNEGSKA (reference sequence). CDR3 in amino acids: CSATLGGEGNEQVF. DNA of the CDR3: TGCAGTGCTACTTTAGGTGGGGAAGGCAATGAGCAGGTCTTC.

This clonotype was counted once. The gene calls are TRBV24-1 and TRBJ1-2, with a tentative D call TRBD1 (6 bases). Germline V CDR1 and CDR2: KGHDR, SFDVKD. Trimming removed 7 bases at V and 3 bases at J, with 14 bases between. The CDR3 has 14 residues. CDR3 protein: CATSKDRQDYGYTF. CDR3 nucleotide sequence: TGTGCCACCAGCAAAGACCGACAGGACTATGGCTACACCTTC.

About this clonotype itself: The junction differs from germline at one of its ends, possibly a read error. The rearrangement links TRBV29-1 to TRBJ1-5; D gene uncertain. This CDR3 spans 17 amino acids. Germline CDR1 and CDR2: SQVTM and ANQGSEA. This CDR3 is CSVDESGYDLSSQPQHF. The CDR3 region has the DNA TGCAGCGTTGATGAATCGGGGTACGATCTAAGCAGTCAGCCCCAGCATTTT.

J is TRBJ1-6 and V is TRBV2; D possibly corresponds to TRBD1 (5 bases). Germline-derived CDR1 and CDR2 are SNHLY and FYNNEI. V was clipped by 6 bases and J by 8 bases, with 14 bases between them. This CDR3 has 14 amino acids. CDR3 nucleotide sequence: TGTGCCAGCAGGCAGGGCAGGTTAGATTCACCCCTCCACTTT. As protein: CASRQGRLDSPLHF.

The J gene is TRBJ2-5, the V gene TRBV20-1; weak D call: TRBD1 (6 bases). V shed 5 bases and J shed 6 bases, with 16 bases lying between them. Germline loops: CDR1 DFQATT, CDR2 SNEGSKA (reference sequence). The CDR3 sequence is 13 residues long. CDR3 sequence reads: CSAFSGHLQTQYF. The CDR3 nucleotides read TGCAGTGCTTTTTCGGGACACCTTCAGACCCAGTACTTC.

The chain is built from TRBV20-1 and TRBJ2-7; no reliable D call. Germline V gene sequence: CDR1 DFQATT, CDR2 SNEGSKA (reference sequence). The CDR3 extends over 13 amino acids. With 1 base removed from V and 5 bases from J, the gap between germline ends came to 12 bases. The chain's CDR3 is CSARGSIRDEQYF. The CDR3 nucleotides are TGCAGTGCTAGAGGGTCGATCCGGGACGAGCAGTACTTC.

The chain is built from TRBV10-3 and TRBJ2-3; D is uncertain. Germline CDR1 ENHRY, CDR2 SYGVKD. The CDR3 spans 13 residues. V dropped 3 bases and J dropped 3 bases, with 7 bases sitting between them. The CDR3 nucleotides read TGTGCCATCAGTGATGGGTGGACAGATACGCAGTATTTT. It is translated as CAISDGWTDTQYF.

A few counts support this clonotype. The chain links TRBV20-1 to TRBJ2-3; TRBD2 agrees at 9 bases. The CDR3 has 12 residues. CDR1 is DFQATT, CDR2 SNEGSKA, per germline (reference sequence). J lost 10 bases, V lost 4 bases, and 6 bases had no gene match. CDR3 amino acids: CSATGLAFAQYF. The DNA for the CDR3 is TGCAGTGCTACCGGACTAGCGTTCGCGCAGTATTTT.

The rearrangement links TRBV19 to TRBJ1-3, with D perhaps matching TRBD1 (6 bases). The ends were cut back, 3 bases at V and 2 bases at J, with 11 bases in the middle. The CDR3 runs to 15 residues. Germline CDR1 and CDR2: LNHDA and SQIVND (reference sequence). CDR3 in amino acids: CASSIQGRAGNTIYF. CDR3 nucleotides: TGTGCCAGTAGTATTCAGGGGCGAGCTGGAAACACCATATATTTT. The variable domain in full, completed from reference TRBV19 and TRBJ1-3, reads DGGITQSPKYLFRKEGQNVTLSCEQNLNHDAMYWYRQDPGQGLRLIYYSQIVNDFQKGDIAEGYSVSREKKESFPLTVTSAQKNPTAFYLCASSIQGRAGNTIYFGEGSWLTVV.

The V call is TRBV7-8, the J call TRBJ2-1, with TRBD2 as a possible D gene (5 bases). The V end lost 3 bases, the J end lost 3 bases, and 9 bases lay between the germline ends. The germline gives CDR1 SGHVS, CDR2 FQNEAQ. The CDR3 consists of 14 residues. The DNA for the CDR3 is TGTGCCAGCAGCTTTAACCGGGACTACAATGAGCAGTTCTTC. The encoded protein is CASSFNRDYNEQFF.

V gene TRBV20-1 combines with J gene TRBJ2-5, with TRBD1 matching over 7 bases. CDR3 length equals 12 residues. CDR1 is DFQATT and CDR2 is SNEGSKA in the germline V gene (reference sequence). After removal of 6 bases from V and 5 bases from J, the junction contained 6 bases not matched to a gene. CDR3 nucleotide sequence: TGCAGTGCGCGTACAGGGGCGGAGACCCAGTACTTC. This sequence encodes CSARTGAETQYF.

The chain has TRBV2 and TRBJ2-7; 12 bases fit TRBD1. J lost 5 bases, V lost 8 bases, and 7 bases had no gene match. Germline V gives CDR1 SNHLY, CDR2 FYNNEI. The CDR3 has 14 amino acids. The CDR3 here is CASREGQGADEQYF. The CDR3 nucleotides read TGTGCCAGCCGCGAGGGACAGGGGGCCGACGAGCAGTACTTC.

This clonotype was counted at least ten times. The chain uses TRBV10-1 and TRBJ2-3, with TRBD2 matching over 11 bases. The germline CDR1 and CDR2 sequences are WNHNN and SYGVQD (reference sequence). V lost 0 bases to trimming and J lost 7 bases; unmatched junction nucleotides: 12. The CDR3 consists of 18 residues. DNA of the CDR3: TGCGCCAGCAGTGAGTCCCAAGGGACTAGCGGAAGTCTCAATACGCAGTATTTT. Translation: CASSESQGTSGSLNTQYF.

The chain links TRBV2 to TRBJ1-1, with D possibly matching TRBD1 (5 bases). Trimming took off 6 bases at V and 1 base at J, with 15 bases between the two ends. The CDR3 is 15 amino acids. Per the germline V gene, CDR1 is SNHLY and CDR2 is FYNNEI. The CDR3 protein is CASRGLQGRNTEAFF. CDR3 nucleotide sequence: TGTGCCAGCAGGGGGCTGCAGGGCCGGAACACTGAAGCTTTCTTT.

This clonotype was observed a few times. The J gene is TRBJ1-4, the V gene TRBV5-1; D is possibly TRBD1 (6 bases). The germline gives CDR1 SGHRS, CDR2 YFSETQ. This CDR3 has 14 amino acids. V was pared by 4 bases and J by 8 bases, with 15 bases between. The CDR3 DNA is TGCGCCAGCAGCCCCGGGGGCGAGGGAGAAAAACTGTTTTTT. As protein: CASSPGGEGEKLFF.

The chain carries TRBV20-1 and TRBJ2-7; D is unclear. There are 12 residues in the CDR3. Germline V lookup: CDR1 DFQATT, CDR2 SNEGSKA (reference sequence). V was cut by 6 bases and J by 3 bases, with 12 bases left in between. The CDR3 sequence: CSANTWGYEQYF. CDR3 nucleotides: TGCAGTGCCAATACATGGGGCTACGAGCAGTACTTC.

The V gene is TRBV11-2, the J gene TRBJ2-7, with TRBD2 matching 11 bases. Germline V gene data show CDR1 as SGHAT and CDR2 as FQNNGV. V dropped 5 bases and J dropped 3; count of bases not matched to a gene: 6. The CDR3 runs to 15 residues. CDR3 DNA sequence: TGTGCCAGCAGCGACCAACTAGCGGGAGTCTACGAGCAGTACTTC. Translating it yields CASSDQLAGVYEQYF.

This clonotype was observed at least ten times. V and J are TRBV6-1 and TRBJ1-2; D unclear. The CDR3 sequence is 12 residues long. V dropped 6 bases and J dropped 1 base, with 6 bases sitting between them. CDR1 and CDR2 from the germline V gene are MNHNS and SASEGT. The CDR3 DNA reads TGTGCCAGCAGGGCTCGTAACTATGGCTACACCTTC. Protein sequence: CASRARNYGYTF.

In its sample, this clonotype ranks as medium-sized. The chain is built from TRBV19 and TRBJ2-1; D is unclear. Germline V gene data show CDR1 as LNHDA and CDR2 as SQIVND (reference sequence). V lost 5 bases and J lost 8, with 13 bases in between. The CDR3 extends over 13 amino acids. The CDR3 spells CASSRGQRYEQFF. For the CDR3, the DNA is TGTGCCAGTAGTCGTGGCCAACGCTATGAGCAGTTCTTC.

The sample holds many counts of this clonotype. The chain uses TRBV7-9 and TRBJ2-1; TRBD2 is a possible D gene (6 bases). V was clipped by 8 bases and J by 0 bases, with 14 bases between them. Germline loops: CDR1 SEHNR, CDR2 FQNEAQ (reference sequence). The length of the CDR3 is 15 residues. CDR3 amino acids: CASFPGLYSYNEQFF. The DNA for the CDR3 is TGTGCCAGCTTCCCGGGACTTTACTCCTACAATGAGCAGTTCTTC.

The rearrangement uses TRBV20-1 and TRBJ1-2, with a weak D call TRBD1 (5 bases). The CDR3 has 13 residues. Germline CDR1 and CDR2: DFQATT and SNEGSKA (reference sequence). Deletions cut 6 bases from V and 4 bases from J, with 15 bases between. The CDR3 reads CSAPSGASYGYTF. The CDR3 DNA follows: TGCAGTGCCCCCAGCGGGGCGAGCTATGGCTACACCTTC.